This TCR delta chain was captured by sequencing in a study of γδ T cells in repeated Plasmodium falciparum infection. Study-wide background: Malian children with intense seasonal malaria exposure were compared with matched Australian children. Donors had four controlled P. falciparum NF54 infections over approximately 600 days.

Both TRG and TRD chains were sequenced from each sorted sample. TCRdb re-processed the multiplex PCR reads using CATT. The data show 75,000 to 95,000 delta-chain clones, roughly 0.9% seen once. About this clone itself: A far larger clone lies a single base away; this is likely a read error. Distinct nucleotide sequences in the sample also encode this CDR3.

This receptor was obtained from a pool of human donors (malaria-infected and uninfected, not separated). The sample was gamma-delta T cells from blood.

The CDR3: CACDEVSRDTTDKLIF. The DNA for the CDR3 is TGCGCCTGTGACGAAGTTTCGAGGGATACGACCGATAAACTCATCTTT. This chain joins TRDV2 and TRDJ1, with 8 bases matching TRDD3. As TCRdb names no J gene, one was assigned here on the basis of a DNA match to germline. Germline loops: CDR1 GEAIGNYY, CDR2 EKD. The CDR3 is 16 residues long.